The 16 T cell receptor beta chains in this list originate from one sample, sequenced in a study of T-cell memory formation after mild COVID-19. TCRdb used MiXCR to reprocess the 5' RACE reads, holding one entry per CDR3 protein. The table lists roughly 58,000 distinct CDR3 sequences, around a tenth of them singletons. The sample comprised PBMCs or a T cell subset sorted from them (not recorded which). The receptor source for this set is a man younger than 30 who had mild COVID-19 (a few samples of this study predate the infection). Cell type and time point are not known.

There are many counts of this clonotype. This sequence joins TRBV2 and TRBJ2-3, with TRBD2 as a possible D gene (6 bases). The V end lost 8 bases, the J end lost 2 bases, and 17 bases lay between the germline ends. The CDR3 contains 15 residues. In germline, CDR1 is SNHLY, CDR2 FYNNEI. CDR3 residues: CASAVAGPPTDTQYF. CDR3 sequence (DNA): TGTGCCAGCGCGGTTGCGGGGCCGCCCACAGATACGCAGTATTTT.

The rearrangement joins TRBV19 to TRBJ1-1; no clear D gene. The V and J ends lost 2 bases and 10 bases respectively, with 14 bases between them. CDR3 size: 13 residues. CDR1 is LNHDA, CDR2 SQIVND, per germline (reference sequence). CDR3 bases: TGTGCCAGTAGTATACAGTCTCGGACGGCAGCTTTCTTT. It translates to CASSIQSRTAAFF.

The chain combines TRBV7-9 with TRBJ1-2; D call uncertain. Germline CDR1 SEHNR, CDR2 FQNEAQ (reference sequence). The length of the CDR3 is 14 residues. V lost 3 bases and J lost 7, with 15 bases in between. CDR3 residues: CASSFAGPFFGYTF. The CDR3 region has the DNA TGTGCCAGCAGCTTCGCGGGTCCCTTCTTTGGCTACACCTTC.

The sample holds a few counts of this clonotype. The chain joins TRBV9 to TRBJ2-5; D might be TRBD1 (7 bases). V was cut by 2 bases and J by 4 bases, with 15 bases left in between. The CDR3 length is 15 residues. CDR1 is SGDLS, CDR2 YYNGEE, per germline. In DNA, the CDR3 is TGTGCCAGCAGCGTTTATCAGGGGGGAATAGAGACCCAGTACTTC. This sequence encodes CASSVYQGGIETQYF.

The chain is built from TRBV28 and TRBJ1-1; D is unclear. V lost 3 bases to trimming and J lost 0 bases, with 5 bases between them. Germline values: CDR1 MDHEN, CDR2 SYDVKM. The CDR3 has 13 residues. CDR3 DNA sequence: TGTGCCAGCAGTTTGAACCTGAACACTGAAGCTTTCTTT. The encoded protein is CASSLNLNTEAFF.

The V and J genes are TRBV9 and TRBJ2-7; 8 bases agree with TRBD1. J gave up 1 base and V 0 bases, and 9 bases lay outside the gene matches. Germline-derived CDR1 and CDR2 are SGDLS and YYNGEE. The CDR3 runs 17 residues. CDR3 DNA: TGTGCCAGCAGCGTAGTCCAGGGGGCTTTCTTTTCCTACGAGCAGTACGTC. This sequence encodes CASSVVQGAFFSYEQYV.

The chain's CDR3 is CASSLVGQGEAFF. In DNA form, the CDR3 reads TGCGCCAGCAGCTTGGTGGGACAGGGTGAAGCTTTCTTT. The genes are TRBV5-1 and TRBJ1-1; 9 nucleotides align to TRBD1. The V gene end was trimmed by 0 bases and the J gene end by 7 bases; junction bases not matched to a gene: 1. Germline-derived CDR1 and CDR2 are SGHRS and YFSETQ. The CDR3 spans 13 residues.

The genes are TRBV6-2 or TRBV6-3 and TRBJ1-5; D is possibly TRBD1 (6 bases). The ends were cut back, 2 bases at V and 4 bases at J, with 15 bases in the middle. The CDR3 sequence is 16 residues long. Germline CDR1 reads MNHEY; CDR2 reads SVGEGT. The CDR3 DNA sequence: TGTGCCAGCAGTTACGGTTCGGGGACATTGAATCAGCCCCAGCATTTT. Protein product: CASSYGSGTLNQPQHF.

The J gene is TRBJ2-3, the V gene TRBV12-3 or TRBV12-4; TRBD2 matches 7 bases. CDR3 size: 14 residues. Trimming removed 5 bases from V and 9 bases from J; junction bases left unmatched: 11. The CDR3 sequence: CASSPGTTIGTQYF. CDR3 bases: TGTGCCAGCAGTCCCGGGACTACGATAGGGACGCAGTATTTT.

The table lists this clonotype with a few counts. The CDR3 region is CASSPPMTGMETQYF. CDR3 sequence (DNA): TGTGCCAGCTCACCACCGATGACGGGGATGGAGACCCAGTACTTC. This chain connects TRBV18 to TRBJ2-5, with D perhaps TRBD2 (5 bases). Per germline, CDR1 KGHSH and CDR2 LQKENI. The CDR3 has 15 residues. The V and J ends lost 0 bases and 5 bases respectively, with 13 bases between them. The full variable domain, completed using reference TRBV18 and TRBJ2-5, is NAGVMQNPRHLVRRRGQEARLRCSPMKGHSHVYWYRQLPEEGLKFMVYLQKENIIDESGMPKERFSAEFPKEGPSILRIQQVVRGDSAAYFCASSPPMTGMETQYFGPGTRLLVL.

This clonotype came up a few times. The chain is built from TRBV5-4 and TRBJ2-1; TRBD1 is a possible D gene (6 bases). CDR3 size: 16 residues. V gave up 5 bases and J gave up 4 bases, with 19 bases separating them. Germline-derived CDR1 and CDR2 are SGHNT and YYREEE (reference sequence). The CDR3 reads CASSGGQSGLYNEQFF. CDR3 sequence (DNA): TGTGCCAGCAGTGGCGGACAGTCGGGCCTTTACAATGAGCAGTTCTTC.

The CDR3 sequence is CASSLGTGGLNYGYTF. CDR3 sequence (DNA): TGTGCCAGCAGTTTGGGGACAGGGGGCCTTAACTATGGCTACACCTTC. The chain joins TRBV12-3 or TRBV12-4 to TRBJ1-2; 12 nucleotides align to TRBD1. The CDR3 runs to 16 residues. Unmatched junction bases numbered 3, after V lost 3 bases and J lost 1 base.

This clonotype was counted only a few times. The rearrangement uses TRBV2 and TRBJ2-7, with D perhaps TRBD1 (6 bases). Germline assignment: CDR1 SNHLY and CDR2 FYNNEI. V shed 7 bases and J shed 0 bases, with 13 bases lying between them. CDR3 length: 14 amino acids. The CDR3 is CASMTTGHSYEQYV. CDR3 nucleotide sequence: TGTGCCAGCATGACGACAGGCCACTCCTACGAGCAGTACGTC.

This clonotype was observed a few times. J is TRBJ1-1 and V is TRBV20-1; maybe TRBD1 (5 bases). Trimming removed 6 bases at V and 3 bases at J, with 11 bases between. Germline CDR1 reads DFQATT; CDR2 reads SNEGSKA (reference sequence). The CDR3 has 12 residues. For the CDR3, the DNA is TGCAGTGCAACGGGGACGTACACTGAAGCTTTCTTT. Its translation is CSATGTYTEAFF.

This clonotype has more than one count but fewer than ten. The chain is built from TRBV28 and TRBJ2-7, with TRBD1 as a possible D gene (5 bases). With 2 bases removed from V and 4 bases from J, the gap between germline ends came to 6 bases. Germline CDR1 is MDHEN and CDR2 is SYDVKM. This CDR3 is 12 amino acids long. The CDR3 loop is CASSLQGYEQYV. CDR3 nucleotide sequence: TGTGCCAGCAGTTTACAGGGATACGAGCAGTACGTC.

This clonotype came up a few times. The chain couples TRBV6-5 to TRBJ2-1; no definite D call. CDR3 size: 14 residues. Trimming stripped 10 bases from V and 1 base from J, with 14 bases between. Germline loops: CDR1 MNHEY, CDR2 SVGAGI. In DNA form, the CDR3 reads TGTGCCACCATAGGAAGGGAATCCTACAATGAGCAGTTCTTC. Protein sequence: CATIGRESYNEQFF.